This T cell receptor beta chain was captured in a study of CD8 T cells in Susac syndrome. It was with random hexamers that about 0.45 to 1 ug RNA was reverse transcribed. TCRdb ran MiXCR on the immunoSEQ multiplex PCR reads and lists one entry per CDR3 protein. The sample contains some 260,000 distinct CDR3 sequences, approximately 85% of which appear only once. V gave up 3 bases and J gave up 7 bases; unmatched junction bases: 12. The CDR3 contains 16 residues. Germline-derived CDR1 and CDR2 are MDHEN and SYDVKM. Study conclusions and caveats: The number of individuals included in the study's TCR sequencing and HLA analysis was acknowledged as relatively small.

CD8+ and CD4+ T cells taken from blood had their TCR beta sequenced. A remark on this clonotype: As yet, its antigen is unknown.

The rearrangement links TRBV28 to TRBJ2-3, with 8 bases fitting TRBD2. Sequencing was carried out using CD8+ T cells from PBMCs. The sequence was obtained from a human donor with multiple sclerosis. As DNA, the CDR3 is TGTGCCAGCAGTTTCGAGCCAGCGGGAGAAGTGAATACGCAGTATTTT. As protein: CASSFEPAGEVNTQYF.